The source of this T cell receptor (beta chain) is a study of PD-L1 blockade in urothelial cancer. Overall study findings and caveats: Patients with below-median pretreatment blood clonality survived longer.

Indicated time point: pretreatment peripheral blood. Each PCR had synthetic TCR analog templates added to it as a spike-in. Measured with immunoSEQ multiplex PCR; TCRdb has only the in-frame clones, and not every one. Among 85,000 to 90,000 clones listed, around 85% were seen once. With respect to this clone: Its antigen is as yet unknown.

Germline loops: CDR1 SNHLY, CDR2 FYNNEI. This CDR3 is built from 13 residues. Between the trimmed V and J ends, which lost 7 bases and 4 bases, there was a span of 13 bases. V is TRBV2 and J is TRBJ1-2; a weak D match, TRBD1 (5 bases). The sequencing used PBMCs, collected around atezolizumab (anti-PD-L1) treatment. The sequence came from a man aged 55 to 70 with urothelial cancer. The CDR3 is CASNPGYPYGYTF. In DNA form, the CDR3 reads TGTGCCAGCAATCCAGGGTATCCCTATGGCTACACCTTC.